These T cell receptor beta chains were read from a single sample in a study of early T cells in non-severe SARS-CoV-2 infection. Each CDR3 protein gets one entry after TCRdb re-called the 5' RACE reads with MiXCR. The sample holds about 64,000 distinct CDR3 sequences, around 12% seen once. Sequenced here: whole blood, sampled at baseline. Every receptor here comes from an adult who was a healthcare worker with PCR-confirmed SARS-CoV-2 infection or an uninfected control (not recorded which). CDR3s include the opening cysteine and the closing phenylalanine or tryptophan. The order of the fields is V gene, CDR3 length, J gene, D gene, clone size, CDR3 protein, CDR3 DNA. The D gene is left open where the match is weak. Clone sizes are given selectively: once, few, many, or a class where the clone is expanded.

>TRBV14|17|TRBJ2-3|TRBD2|NA
CASSPWKLAGSTDTQYF
TGTGCCAGCAGCCCGTGGAAACTAGCGGGGAGCACAGATACGCAGTATTTT
>TRBV28|15|TRBJ1-3|NA|NA
CASSFGGNSGNTIYF
TGTGCCAGCAGTTTCGGAGGGAACTCTGGAAACACCATATATTTT
>TRBV6-2/TRBV6-3|14|TRBJ2-7|NA|few
CASSYGQSIYEQYF
TGTGCCAGCAGTTACGGGCAATCAATCTACGAGCAGTACTTC
>TRBV5-1|17|TRBJ1-2|TRBD1|many
CASSLDLPGQGPDGYTF
TGCGCCAGCAGCTTGGACCTTCCGGGACAGGGACCCGATGGCTACACCTTC
>TRBV7-2|14|TRBJ1-6|NA|many
CASSLGSGDSPLHF
TGTGCCAGCAGCTTAGGGTCCGGGGATTCACCCCTCCACTTT
>TRBV4-1|16|TRBJ1-3|NA|NA
CASSLSGSSSGNTIYF
TGCGCCAGCAGCCTTTCCGGGTCCTCCTCTGGAAACACCATATATTTT
>TRBV2|14|TRBJ2-5|NA|few
CASSAVDRQETQYF
TGTGCCAGCAGTGCCGTGGACAGACAAGAGACCCAGTACTTC
>TRBV25-1|11|TRBJ1-4|NA|few
CASGRGEKLFF
TGTGCCAGCGGGAGGGGGGAAAAACTGTTTTTT
>TRBV5-5|14|TRBJ2-3|NA|many
CASSSMTLTDTQYF
TGTGCCAGCAGCTCCATGACCCTCACAGATACGCAGTATTTT
>TRBV6-2/TRBV6-3|14|TRBJ2-7|NA|few
CASSYRDNSYEQYF
TGTGCCAGCAGTTACCGGGACAACTCCTACGAGCAGTACTTC
>TRBV7-9|15|TRBJ2-3|TRBD2|few
CASSPTSGGADTQYF
TGTGCCAGCAGCCCGACTAGCGGGGGGGCGGATACGCAGTATTTT
>TRBV29-1|14|TRBJ2-6|NA|NA
CSVGLGSGANVLTF
TGCAGCGTTGGTTTGGGTTCTGGGGCCAACGTCCTGACTTTC
>TRBV6-6|14|TRBJ2-2|TRBD1|NA
CASSGTGGTGELFF
TGTGCCAGCAGTGGGACAGGGGGCACCGGGGAGCTGTTTTTT
>TRBV7-2|15|TRBJ2-3|NA|NA
CASSSNRVGTDTQYF
TGTGCCAGCAGCTCAAACAGGGTGGGCACAGATACGCAGTATTTT
>TRBV10-2|16|TRBJ2-1|TRBD2|NA
CASSSATSGGYNEQFF
TGCGCCAGCAGTTCCGCCACGAGCGGGGGATACAATGAGCAGTTCTTC
>TRBV28|12|TRBJ2-7|TRBD2|few
CASCTSGGEQYF
TGTGCCAGCTGCACTAGCGGGGGGGAGCAGTACTTC
>TRBV7-2|13|TRBJ1-1|NA|NA
CASSFRATTEAFF
TGTGCCAGCAGCTTCCGGGCCACCACTGAAGCTTTCTTT
>TRBV13|15|TRBJ2-7|TRBD1|few
CASSPSGTASYEQYF
TGTGCCAGCAGCCCATCCGGGACAGCCTCCTACGAGCAGTACTTC
>TRBV11-2|15|TRBJ2-1|NA|medium-sized
CASSLGRGTTDEQFF
TGTGCCAGCAGCTTAGGCCGTGGGACCACGGATGAGCAGTTCTTC
>TRBV28|12|TRBJ1-2|NA|few
CASNSQYYGYTF
TGTGCCAGCAACAGCCAATATTATGGCTACACCTTC
>TRBV5-1|16|TRBJ2-6|TRBD1|many
CASSYDRAAGANVLTF
TGCGCCAGCAGTTATGACAGGGCGGCTGGGGCCAACGTCCTGACTTTC
>TRBV7-8|15|TRBJ1-5|TRBD1|NA
CASSLTGQGGQPQHF
TGTGCCAGCAGCTTAACTGGACAGGGGGGACAGCCCCAGCATTTT
>TRBV19|14|TRBJ2-3|NA|few
CASSTARRTDTQYF
TGTGCCAGTAGTACCGCCAGACGCACAGATACGCAGTATTTT
>TRBV5-1|13|TRBJ2-2|NA|few
CASMGENTGELFF
TGCGCCAGCATGGGGGAGAACACCGGGGAGCTGTTTTTT
>TRBV12-3/TRBV12-4|13|TRBJ2-5|NA|NA
CASSLRGRQTQYF
TGTGCCAGCAGTTTAAGGGGTCGGCAGACCCAGTACTTC
>TRBV7-2|14|TRBJ1-2|NA|few
CASSFRPPGDGYTF
TGTGCCAGCAGCTTCCGGCCGCCAGGAGATGGCTACACCTTC
>TRBV20-1|11|TRBJ1-2|NA|few
CSARDVRGYTF
TGCAGTGCTAGAGATGTAAGGGGCTACACCTTC
>TRBV18|13|TRBJ2-7|NA|NA
CASSLSGDTEQYF
TGTGCCAGCTCACTCTCCGGGGACACCGAGCAGTACTTC
>TRBV7-8|15|TRBJ2-1|NA|many
CASSLVLRDHNEQFF
TGTGCCAGCAGCTTAGTCCTCCGGGACCACAATGAGCAGTTCTTC
>TRBV2|14|TRBJ2-2|NA|many
CASSDRLSTGELFF
TGTGCCAGCAGTGACAGGCTATCCACCGGGGAGCTGTTTTTT
>TRBV6-6|15|TRBJ1-4|TRBD1|NA
CASSDGQAFNEKLFF
TGTGCCAGCAGTGACGGACAGGCTTTTAATGAAAAACTGTTTTTT
>TRBV20-1|14|TRBJ1-5|NA|many
CSVQGRTSNQPQHF
TGCAGTGTCCAGGGGCGAACCAGCAATCAGCCCCAGCATTTT
>TRBV7-8|16|TRBJ1-2|TRBD1|NA
CASSLVPQGVVDGYTF
TGTGCCAGCAGCTTAGTCCCACAGGGGGTAGTAGATGGCTACACCTTC
>TRBV3-1|17|TRBJ2-5|TRBD2|NA
CASSQGGTSGSWETQYF
TGTGCCAGCAGCCAAGGGGGGACTAGCGGGAGTTGGGAGACCCAGTACTTC
>TRBV18|16|TRBJ2-5|TRBD2|NA
CASSPLAGSRRETQYF
TGTGCCAGCTCACCACTAGCGGGATCGCGGCGAGAGACCCAGTACTTC
>TRBV28|15|TRBJ1-1|NA|many
CASGPMGGPNTEAFF
TGTGCCAGCGGACCCATGGGGGGGCCGAACACTGAAGCTTTCTTT
>TRBV3-1|16|TRBJ2-2|NA|few
CASSQLDCRNLGELFF
TGTGCCAGCAGCCAATTGGACTGTCGAAACCTGGGGGAGCTGTTTTTT